The clone carrying this T cell receptor beta chain has a handful of counts. CFSE-labeled responder cells (roughly 200,000) were plated with roughly 200,000 irradiated, violet-dye-labeled stimulator cells. This CDR3 has 16 amino acids. Germline V gives CDR1 SGHAT, CDR2 FQNNGV. The V and J ends lost 7 bases and 4 bases respectively, with 19 bases between them. This sample stems from a study of graft-versus-host responses after intestinal transplantation. Study information: Anti-thymocyte globulin induction was given to all recipients, followed by tacrolimus and steroids for 2 to 3 years.

Only in-frame clones appear in the TCRdb table, and some are missing; sequencing was by immunoSEQ multiplex PCR. Of 12,000 to 15,000 clones detected, 25% to 35% appear once; the ten largest clones hold less than 5%. Overall study results and limits: The recipient marrow held GvH clones, and some of them showed up first in ileum or blood.

The clonotype originates from a human patient who received an intestinal transplant. This material consisted of alloreactive CD4+ T cells from a mixed lymphocyte reaction culture, taken before intestinal transplant. Subset given: CFSE-low proliferating T cells sorted from roughly 6-day pre-transplant mixed lymphocyte reaction (GvH or HvG direction). J is TRBJ2-2 and V is TRBV11-2; possible D gene TRBD1, 8 bases. This chain's CDR3 is CASTRGQGGSTGELFF. In DNA form, the CDR3 reads TGTGCCAGCACCAGAGGACAGGGAGGGAGCACCGGGGAGCTGTTTTTT.